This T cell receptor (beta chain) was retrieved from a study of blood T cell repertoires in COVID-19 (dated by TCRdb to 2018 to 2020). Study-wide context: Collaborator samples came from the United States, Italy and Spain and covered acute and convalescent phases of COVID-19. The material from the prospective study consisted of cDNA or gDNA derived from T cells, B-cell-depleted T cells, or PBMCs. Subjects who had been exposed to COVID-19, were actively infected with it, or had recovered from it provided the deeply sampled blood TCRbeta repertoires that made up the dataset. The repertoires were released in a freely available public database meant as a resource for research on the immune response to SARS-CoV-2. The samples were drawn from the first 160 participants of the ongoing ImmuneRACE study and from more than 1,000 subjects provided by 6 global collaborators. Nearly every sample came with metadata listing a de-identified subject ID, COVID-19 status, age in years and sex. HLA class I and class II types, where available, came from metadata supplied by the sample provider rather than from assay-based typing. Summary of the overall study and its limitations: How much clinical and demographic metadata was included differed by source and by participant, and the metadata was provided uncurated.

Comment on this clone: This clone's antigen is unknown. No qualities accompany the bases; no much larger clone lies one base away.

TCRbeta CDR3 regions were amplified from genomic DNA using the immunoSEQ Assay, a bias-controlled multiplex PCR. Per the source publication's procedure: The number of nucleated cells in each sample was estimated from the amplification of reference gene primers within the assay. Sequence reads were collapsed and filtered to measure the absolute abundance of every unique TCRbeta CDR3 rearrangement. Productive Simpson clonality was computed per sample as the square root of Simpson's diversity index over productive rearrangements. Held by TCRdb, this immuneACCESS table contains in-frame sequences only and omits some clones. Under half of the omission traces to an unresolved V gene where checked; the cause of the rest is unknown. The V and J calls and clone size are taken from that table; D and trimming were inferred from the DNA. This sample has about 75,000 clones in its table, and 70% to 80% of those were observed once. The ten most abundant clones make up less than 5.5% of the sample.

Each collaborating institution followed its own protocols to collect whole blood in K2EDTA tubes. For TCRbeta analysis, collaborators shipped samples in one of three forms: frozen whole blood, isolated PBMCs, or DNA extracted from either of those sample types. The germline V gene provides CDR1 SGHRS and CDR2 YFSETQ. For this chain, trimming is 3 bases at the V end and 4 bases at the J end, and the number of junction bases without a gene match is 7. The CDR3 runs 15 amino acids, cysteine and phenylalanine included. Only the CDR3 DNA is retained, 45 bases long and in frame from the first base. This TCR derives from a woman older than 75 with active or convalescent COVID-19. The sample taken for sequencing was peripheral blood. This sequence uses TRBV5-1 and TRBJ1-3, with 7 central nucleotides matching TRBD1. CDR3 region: CASSSTGYGGNTIYF. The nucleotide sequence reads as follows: TGCGCCAGCAGCTCGACAGGGTATGGCGGAAACACCATATATTTT.